The sequence of this T cell receptor (beta chain) was determined in a study of liver allograft versus peripheral blood T cells. Study summary: Liver transplant recipients had T cell receptor repertoires compared between transplanted liver and peripheral blood.

Trimming stripped 7 bases from V and 2 bases from J, with 17 bases between. The CDR3 length is 15 residues. CDR1 and CDR2 from the germline V gene are MNHEY and SMNVEV (reference sequence). TCRdb used MiXCR to reprocess the reads, holding one entry per CDR3 protein. Of 2,900 or so distinct CDR3 sequences listed, around 15% are singletons. This clonotype counts as large (0.1 to 1%). The chain combines TRBV27 with TRBJ1-2; D perhaps matches TRBD1 (5 bases). This clonotype was sampled from a human patient who had a liver transplant. The graft donor may have given rise to some T cells. The CDR3 sequence: CASTISVGANYGYTF. As DNA, the CDR3 is TGTGCCAGCACTATTTCGGTAGGGGCGAACTATGGCTACACCTTC.